One TCR beta chain is described in this entry. Clones were sequenced by immunoSEQ multiplex PCR, and TCRdb holds only the in-frame ones, with some missing. The sample contains roughly 34,000 clones, 91% of which appear only once. This sample is drawn from a study of blood T cell repertoires in COVID-19. In the study overall: The analysed material was cDNA or gDNA that came from T cells, B-cell-depleted T cells, or PBMCs.

CDR1 is MNHEY, CDR2 SMNVEV, per germline (reference sequence). V dropped 1 base and J dropped 5; count of bases not matched to a gene: 2. The CDR3 contains 15 residues. Sequencing input: peripheral blood. The origin of this receptor is a human donor with active COVID-19. The donor label of this sample is uncertain. The chain carries TRBV27 and TRBJ2-5; TRBD2 matches at 12 bases. For the CDR3, the DNA is TGTGCCAGCAGTTTATATGGGACTAGCGGGGAGACCCAGTACTTC. Its protein is CASSLYGTSGETQYF.